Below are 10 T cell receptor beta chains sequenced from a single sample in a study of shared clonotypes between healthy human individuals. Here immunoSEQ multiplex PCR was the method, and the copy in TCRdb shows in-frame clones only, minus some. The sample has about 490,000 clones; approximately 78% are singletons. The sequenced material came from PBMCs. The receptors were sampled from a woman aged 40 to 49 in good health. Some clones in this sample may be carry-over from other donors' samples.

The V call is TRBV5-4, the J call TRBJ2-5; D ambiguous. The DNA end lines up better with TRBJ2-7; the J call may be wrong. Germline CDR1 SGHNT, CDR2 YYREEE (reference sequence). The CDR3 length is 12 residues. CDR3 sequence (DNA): TGTGCCAGCAGCTATGGAGTCTACGAGCAGTACTTC. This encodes CASSYGVYEQYF.

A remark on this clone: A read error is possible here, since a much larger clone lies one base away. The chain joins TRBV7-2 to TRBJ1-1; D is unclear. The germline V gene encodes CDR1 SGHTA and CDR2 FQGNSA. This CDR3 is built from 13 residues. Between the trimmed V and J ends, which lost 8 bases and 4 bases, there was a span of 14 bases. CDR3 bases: TGTGCCAGCGGATCCGGGTCCCCCACTGAAGCTTTCTTT. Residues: CASGSGSPTEAFF.

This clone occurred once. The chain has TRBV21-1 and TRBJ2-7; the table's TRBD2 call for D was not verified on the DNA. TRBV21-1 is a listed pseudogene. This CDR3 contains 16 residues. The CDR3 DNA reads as TGTGCCAGCAGCAAAGCGGGGGGGGCCGGGACCTACGAGCAGTACTTC. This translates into CASSKAGGAGTYEQYF.

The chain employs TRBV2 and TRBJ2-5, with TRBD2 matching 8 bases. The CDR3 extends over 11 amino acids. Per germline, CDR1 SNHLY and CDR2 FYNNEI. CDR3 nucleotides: TGTGCTGGAGCGGGAGAAGAGACCCAGTACTTC. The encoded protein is CAGAGEETQYF.

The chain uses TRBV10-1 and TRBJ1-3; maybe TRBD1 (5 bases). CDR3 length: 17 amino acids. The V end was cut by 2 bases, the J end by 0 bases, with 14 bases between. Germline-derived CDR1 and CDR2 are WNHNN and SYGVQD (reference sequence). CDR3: CASSEGGGSNSGNTIYF. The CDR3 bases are TGCGCCAGCAGTGAGGGGGGAGGGTCCAACTCTGGAAACACCATATATTTT.

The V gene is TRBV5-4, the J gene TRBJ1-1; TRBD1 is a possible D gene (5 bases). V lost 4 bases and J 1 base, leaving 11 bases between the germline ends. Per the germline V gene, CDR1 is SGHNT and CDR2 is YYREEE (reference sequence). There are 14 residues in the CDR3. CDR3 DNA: TGTGCCAGCAGCACCGACGACAGGAACACTGAAGCTTTCTTT. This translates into CASSTDDRNTEAFF. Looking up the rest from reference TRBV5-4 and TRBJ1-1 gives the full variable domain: ETGVTQSPTHLIKTRGQQVTLRCSSQSGHNTVSWYQQALGQGPQFIFQYYREEENGRGNFPPRFSGLQFPNYSSELNVNALELDDSALYLCASSTDDRNTEAFFGQGTRLTVV.

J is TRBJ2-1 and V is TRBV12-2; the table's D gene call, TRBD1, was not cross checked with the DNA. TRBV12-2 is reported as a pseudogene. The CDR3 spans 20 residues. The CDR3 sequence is CASRLLSRAGTRGPYNEQFF. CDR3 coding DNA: TGTGCAAGTCGCCTTCTATCCCGAGCGGGAACCAGGGGGCCCTACAATGAGCAGTTCTTC.

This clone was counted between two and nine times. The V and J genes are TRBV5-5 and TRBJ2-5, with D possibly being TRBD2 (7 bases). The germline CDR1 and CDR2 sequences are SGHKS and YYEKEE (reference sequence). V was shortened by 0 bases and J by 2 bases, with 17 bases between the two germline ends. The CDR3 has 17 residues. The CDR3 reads CASSLVLPRGAQETQYF. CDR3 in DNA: TGTGCCAGCAGCTTGGTCCTTCCCCGGGGGGCACAAGAGACCCAGTACTTC.

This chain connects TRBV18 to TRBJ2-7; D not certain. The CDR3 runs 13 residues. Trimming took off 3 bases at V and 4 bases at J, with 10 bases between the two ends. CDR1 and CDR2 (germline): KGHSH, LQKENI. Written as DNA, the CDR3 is TGTGCCAGCTCACCGGAACAGTCATACGAGCAGTACTTC. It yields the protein CASSPEQSYEQYF.

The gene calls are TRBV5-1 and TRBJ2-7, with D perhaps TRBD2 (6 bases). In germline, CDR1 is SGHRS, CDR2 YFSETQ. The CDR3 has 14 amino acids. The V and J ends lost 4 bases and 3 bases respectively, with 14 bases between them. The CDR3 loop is CASSVGDSHYEQYF. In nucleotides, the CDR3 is TGCGCCAGCAGCGTAGGGGACTCTCACTACGAGCAGTACTTC.